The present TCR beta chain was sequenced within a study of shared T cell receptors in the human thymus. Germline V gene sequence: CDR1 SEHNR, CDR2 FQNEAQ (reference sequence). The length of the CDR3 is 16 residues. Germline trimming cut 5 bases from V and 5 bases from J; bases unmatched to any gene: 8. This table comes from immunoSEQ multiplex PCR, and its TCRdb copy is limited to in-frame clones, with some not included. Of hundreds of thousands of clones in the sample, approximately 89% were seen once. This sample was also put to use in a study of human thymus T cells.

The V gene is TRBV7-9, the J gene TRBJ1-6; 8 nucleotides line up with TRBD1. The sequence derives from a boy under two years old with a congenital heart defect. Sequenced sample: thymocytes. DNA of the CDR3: TGTGCCAGCAGCGCCCGGACAGGGCCAAATAATTCACCCCTCCACTTT. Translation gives CASSARTGPNNSPLHF. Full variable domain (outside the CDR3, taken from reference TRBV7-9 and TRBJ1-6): DTGVSQNPRHKITKRGQNVTFRCDPISEHNRLYWYRQTLGQGPEFLTYFQNEAQLEKSRLLSDRFSAERPKGSFSTLEIQRTEQGDSAMYLCASSARTGPNNSPLHFGNGTRLTVT.